This TCR beta chain was observed in a study of cytomegalovirus exposure and HLA in healthy donors. Findings and caveats of the study: Clonal expansion, a later analysis showed, was greater in HLA-associated TCR beta chains than in equally common others.

With regard to this clone: Its antigen is as yet unknown.

Unmatched junction bases numbered 10, after V lost 4 bases and J lost 4 bases. Germline V gene sequence: CDR1 PRHDT, CDR2 FYEKMQ (reference sequence). The CDR3 totals 15 residues. PCR amplification relied on 60 Vbeta primers (plus 13 Jbeta primers). The table came from immunoSEQ multiplex PCR; TCRdb's copy has only in-frame clones and leaves some out. In the table there are some 170,000 clones, 81% of which are singletons. This chain links TRBV13 with TRBJ2-7; 7 bases fit TRBD1. The sequencing input was PBMCs. The sequence came from a woman younger than 35 in good health and CMV-seropositive. Here the CDR3 DNA reads TGTGCCAGCAGCTCCTCCTCTCAGGGGGAGTACGAGCAGTACTTC. Translation gives CASSSSSQGEYEQYF. Supplemented by reference TRBV13 and TRBJ2-7, the full variable domain reads AAGVIQSPRHLIKEKRETATLKCYPIPRHDTVYWYQQGPGQDPQFLISFYEKMQSDKGSIPDRFSAQQFSDYHSELNMSSLELGDSALYFCASSSSSQGEYEQYFGPGTRLTVT.